The following is a T cell receptor (beta chain) sequence with its context. This sample stems from a study of control samples from healthy donors and cancer patients. The table came from immunoSEQ multiplex PCR; TCRdb's copy has only in-frame clones and leaves some out. The table records some 95,000 clones, 85% to 90% of them present only once. Germline CDR1 and CDR2: SGHDN and FVKESK. Trimming pared 0 bases from V and 0 bases from J, leaving 8 bases between. The length of the CDR3 is 15 residues. The sequenced sample was blood. The chain uses TRBV14 and TRBJ1-1; D remains ambiguous. This receptor was taken from a young man in good health. As DNA, the CDR3 is TGTGCCAGCAGCCAAGATTACGCGGTGAACACTGAAGCTTTCTTT. Translated, it gives CASSQDYAVNTEAFF.